This is a list of T cell receptor beta chains from one sample in a study of OX40 agonist ivuxolimab in advanced cancers. The table came from immunoSEQ multiplex PCR; TCRdb's copy has only in-frame clones and leaves some out. The sample consists of approximately 82,000 clones, 86% of them appearing once. This material consisted of CD4+ or CD8+ T cells sorted from blood, taken in a trial of the OX40 agonist ivuxolimab. The receptor set was obtained from an adult with an advanced solid tumor such as melanoma, head and neck, liver or kidney cancer. CDR3s include the opening cysteine and the closing phenylalanine or tryptophan. Each record gives: J gene, clone size, V gene, D gene, CDR3 DNA, CDR3 protein. The D gene is left open where the match is weak. Where a row states a size, it is once, few, many or the class of an expanded clone; other rows omit it.

TRBJ2-1 NA TRBV7-3 NA TGTGCCAGCAGCTTATATAGGGACGCCCTCAATGAGCAGTTCTTC CASSLYRDALNEQFF
TRBJ2-6 once TRBV10-3 NA TGTGCCATCAGAAAAGGGGAGTCGGGGGCCAACGTCCTGACTTTC CAIRKGESGANVLTF
TRBJ2-5 NA TRBV18 NA TGTGCCAGCTCACCACGAAGCGGACAAGAGACCCAGTACTTC CASSPRSGQETQYF
TRBJ2-3 once TRBV5-1 NA TGCGCCAGCAGCTGGAGTGCCTCTAGCACAGATACGCAGTATTTT CASSWSASSTDTQYF
TRBJ2-5 NA TRBV27 NA TGTGCCAGCAGGAAGCCTGGGACGGAGGGGACCCAGTACTTC CASRKPGTEGTQYF
TRBJ2-1 once TRBV4-2 NA TGTGCCAGCAGCCTACTCCAGTCCGCGACGTCGTACAATGAGCAGTTCTTC CASSLLQSATSYNEQFF
TRBJ2-1 NA TRBV9 TRBD1 TGTGCCAGCAGCGTTTCCGACCCCGCTGGGACAGGGCCCTACAATGAGCAGTTCTTC CASSVSDPAGTGPYNEQFF
TRBJ1-1 few TRBV5-6 NA TGTGCCAGCAGCTTGTATACAGTGGGCACTGAAGCTTTCTTT CASSLYTVGTEAFF
TRBJ2-5 NA TRBV7-9 NA TGTGCCAGCAGCTTAGATAGGTCTAGGGAGACCCAGTACTTC CASSLDRSRETQYF
TRBJ2-2 NA TRBV7-2 TRBD1 TGTGCCAGCAGCCAAGACCACCGGACAGGGATTATCACCGGGGAGCTGTTTTTT CASSQDHRTGIITGELFF
TRBJ1-2 NA TRBV6-1 TRBD1 TGTGCCAGCAGTGAAGCGGGGACAGGCAAACATCCCTATGGCTACACCTTC CASSEAGTGKHPYGYTF
TRBJ1-2 NA TRBV27 TRBD1 TGTGCCAGCTGCACTGCAGGGGGCAACTATGGCTACACCTTC CASCTAGGNYGYTF
TRBJ2-2 NA TRBV19 NA TGTGCCAGTACCAGAACGATTCTAACCGGGGAGCTGTTTTTT CASTRTILTGELFF
TRBJ2-7 NA TRBV5-4 TRBD1 TGTGCCAGCAGCCCGAACGGGACAGGGAAGTACGAGCAGTACTTC CASSPNGTGKYEQYF
TRBJ2-7 NA TRBV19 TRBD1 TGTGCCAGTAGATCGGGACAGGGGGCCTACGAGCAGTACTTC CASRSGQGAYEQYF
TRBJ1-1 NA TRBV29-1 TRBD1 TGCAGCGCCCGAAAGGGGGCTCGGAACACTGAAGCTTTCTTT CSARKGARNTEAFF
TRBJ2-5 NA TRBV29-1 NA TGCAGCGTTTCAGGCCAAAGGGGGGAAGAGACCCAGTACTTC CSVSGQRGEETQYF
TRBJ1-1 NA TRBV6-6 NA TGTGCCAGCAAGAATAGGGGACAGAACACTGAAGCTTTCTTT CASKNRGQNTEAFF
TRBJ2-3 NA TRBV6-6 NA TGTGCCAGCAAACGCACAGATACGCAGTATTTT CASKRTDTQYF
TRBJ2-1 NA TRBV10-3 TRBD2 TGTGCCATCAGTGATGGGACTAGCGGGAGCAATGAGCAGTTCTTC CAISDGTSGSNEQFF
TRBJ2-1 NA TRBV9 TRBD2 TGTGCCAGCAGCGTCCTAGCGGGGGGGACCGGCTACAATGAGCAGTTCTTC CASSVLAGGTGYNEQFF
TRBJ1-4 NA TRBV7-2 NA TGTGCCAGCAGCCCCCCGGGTGGGGTGAATGAAAAACTGTTTTTT CASSPPGGVNEKLFF
TRBJ2-5 NA TRBV7-9 NA TGTGCCAGCAGCCGAGAAGAGACCCAGTACTTC CASSREETQYF
TRBJ1-2 NA TRBV18 TRBD1 TGTGCCAGCTCACCACGGGTGGACAGGGGGTATGGCTACACCTTC CASSPRVDRGYGYTF
TRBJ2-5 NA TRBV7-9 NA TGTGCCAGCAGCTTTAAAGAGACCCAGTACTTC CASSFKETQYF
TRBJ1-2 NA TRBV18 NA TGTGCCAGCTCACCAACCCTACAGGGCCCCTATGGCTACACCTTC CASSPTLQGPYGYTF
TRBJ2-1 NA TRBV6-1 TRBD1 TGTGCCAGCAGGGGGGACAGGGGAAACAATGAGCAGTTCTTC CASRGDRGNNEQFF
TRBJ2-2 NA TRBV7-6 TRBD2 TGTGCCAGCAGCCCTAGCGGGACCTACACCGGGGAGCTGTTTTTT CASSPSGTYTGELFF
TRBJ1-6 NA TRBV6-5 NA TGTGCCAGCAGTTCTGGCCACAGGGTTACTTCACCCCTCCACTTT CASSSGHRVTSPLHF
TRBJ1-2 NA TRBV27 TRBD1 TGTGCCAGCAGTCGACAGGGGGCTAACTATGGCTACACCTTC CASSRQGANYGYTF
TRBJ2-4 NA TRBV11-3 NA TGTGCCAGCAGCTTTGAGGGGGGCAAAAACATTCAGTACTTC CASSFEGGKNIQYF
TRBJ2-3 NA TRBV2 NA TGTGCCAGCAGTGAAAAGACGGGGAGCTCTAGCACAGATACGCAGTATTTT CASSEKTGSSSTDTQYF
TRBJ2-7 NA TRBV11-2 NA TGTGCCAGCAGCCAAGACCAAATCTCCTACGAGCAGTACTTC CASSQDQISYEQYF
TRBJ1-2 NA TRBV30 NA TGTGCCTGGAGTGTAGCAGGGGAAGGTGGCTACACCTTC CAWSVAGEGGYTF
TRBJ2-7 NA TRBV27 TRBD2 TGTGCCAGCAGTCCGATAGCGGGGGGCCCCTACGAGCAGTACTTC CASSPIAGGPYEQYF
TRBJ1-5 NA TRBV15 NA TGTGCCACCAGCAGAGACCTCCCAGGGTATAATCAGCCCCAGCATTTT CATSRDLPGYNQPQHF
TRBJ1-5 NA TRBV18 NA TGTGCCAGCTCACCACAGGGGAACAGCAATCAGCCCCAGCATTTT CASSPQGNSNQPQHF
TRBJ1-2 few TRBV9 NA TGTGCCAGCAGCGTAGCTACGAGCGGTGGCTATGGCTACACCTTC CASSVATSGGYGYTF
TRBJ1-1 NA TRBV6-5 NA TGTGCCAGCAGCCCGAGTTTGAACACTGAAGCTTTCTTT CASSPSLNTEAFF
TRBJ1-2 NA TRBV19 TRBD1 TGTGCCAGTAGCCCCGGACAGGGGTATGGCTACACCTTC CASSPGQGYGYTF
TRBJ1-2 NA TRBV29-1 NA TGCAGCGCTGGGGGGCAGGGATACTATGGCTACACCTTC CSAGGQGYYGYTF
TRBJ1-2 once TRBV30 NA TGTGCCTGGAGTACGGGAAGCTATGGCTACACCTTC CAWSTGSYGYTF
TRBJ1-2 once TRBV5-1 TRBD1 TGCGCCAGCAGCCCCATCGACAGGGGATTAAGCTATGGCTACACCTTC CASSPIDRGLSYGYTF
TRBJ1-2 NA TRBV7-8 TRBD1 TGTGCCAGTCGACAGGGAATGGGGTATGGCTACACCTTC CASRQGMGYGYTF
TRBJ1-1 few TRBV30 NA TGTGCCTGGAGTGTACGAAGGACGGGGCACACTGAAGCTTTCTTT CAWSVRRTGHTEAFF
TRBJ2-7 NA TRBV6-5 NA TGTGCCAGCAGTTACACCGGGAGCGTCTCCTACGAGCAGTACTTC CASSYTGSVSYEQYF
TRBJ1-2 NA TRBV7-9 NA TGTGCCAGCAGCTTCGGGGGTCTCTATGGCTACACCTTC CASSFGGLYGYTF
TRBJ2-7 once TRBV6-1 TRBD2 TGTGCCAGTTCCAGGGAAGCGGGAAACTCTTACGAGCAGTACTTC CASSREAGNSYEQYF